The source of this T cell receptor (beta chain) is a study of cytomegalovirus exposure and HLA in healthy donors. Study observations and caveats: The tendency of first-cohort TCR clusters to co-occur in the roughly 130 validation repertoires emerged from a later analysis. Testing in vitro showed a few CMV-associated chains specific for CMV antigens.

The CDR3 extends over 16 amino acids. Germline V gene lookup returns CDR1 SNHLY and CDR2 FYNNEI. V was clipped by 0 bases and J by 9 bases; unmatched bases: 11. As concerns this clone: Its antigen is not identified.

Only in-frame clones appear in the TCRdb table, and some are missing; sequencing was by immunoSEQ multiplex PCR. The sample includes 200,000 or so clones, more than 65% of them seen just once. Input material: PBMCs. The clonotype originates from a woman between 25 and 40 years old in good health and CMV-seropositive. V gene TRBV2 combines with J gene TRBJ2-4; 7 bases are a match to TRBD1. The CDR3 here is CASSEARNRGWGIQYF. In nucleotides, the CDR3 is TGTGCCAGCAGTGAAGCGCGTAACAGGGGCTGGGGCATTCAGTACTTC.